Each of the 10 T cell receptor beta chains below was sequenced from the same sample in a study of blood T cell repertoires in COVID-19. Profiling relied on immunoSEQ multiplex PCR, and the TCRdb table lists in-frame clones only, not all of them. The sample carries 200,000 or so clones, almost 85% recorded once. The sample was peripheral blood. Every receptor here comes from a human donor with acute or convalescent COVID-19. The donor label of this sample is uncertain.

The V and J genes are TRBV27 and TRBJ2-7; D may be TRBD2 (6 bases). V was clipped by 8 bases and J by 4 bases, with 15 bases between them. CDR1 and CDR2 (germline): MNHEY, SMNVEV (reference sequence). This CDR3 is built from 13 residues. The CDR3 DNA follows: TGTGCCAGCCATTGGGACGGGGGATACGAGCAGTACTTC. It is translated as CASHWDGGYEQYF.

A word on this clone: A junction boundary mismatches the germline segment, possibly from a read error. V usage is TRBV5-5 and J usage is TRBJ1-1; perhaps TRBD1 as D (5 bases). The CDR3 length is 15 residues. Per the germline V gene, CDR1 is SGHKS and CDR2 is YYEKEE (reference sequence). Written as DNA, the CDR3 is TGTACCAGCAGCTTATCAGGGAATCCGAACACTGAAGCTTTCTTT. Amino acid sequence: CTSSLSGNPNTEAFF.

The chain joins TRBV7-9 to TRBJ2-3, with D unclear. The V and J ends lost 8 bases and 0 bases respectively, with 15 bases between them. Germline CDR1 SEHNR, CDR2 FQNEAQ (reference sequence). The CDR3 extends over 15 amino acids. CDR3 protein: CASVHRHTSTDTQYF. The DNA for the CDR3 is TGTGCCAGCGTTCATCGACACACAAGCACAGATACGCAGTATTTT.

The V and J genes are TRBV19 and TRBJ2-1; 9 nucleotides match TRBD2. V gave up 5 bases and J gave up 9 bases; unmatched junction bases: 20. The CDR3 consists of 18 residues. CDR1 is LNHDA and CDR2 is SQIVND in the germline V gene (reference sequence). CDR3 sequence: CASSLQLGLAGLGGEQFF. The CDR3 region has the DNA TGTGCCAGTAGTCTCCAACTGGGTCTAGCGGGATTGGGAGGTGAGCAGTTCTTC.

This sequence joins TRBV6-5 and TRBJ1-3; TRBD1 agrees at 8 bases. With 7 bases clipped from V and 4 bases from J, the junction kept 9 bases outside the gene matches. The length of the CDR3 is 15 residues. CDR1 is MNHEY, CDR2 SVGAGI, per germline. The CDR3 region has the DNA TGTGCCAGCATGGCACAGGGGGTGAGAGGAAACACCATATATTTT. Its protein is CASMAQGVRGNTIYF.

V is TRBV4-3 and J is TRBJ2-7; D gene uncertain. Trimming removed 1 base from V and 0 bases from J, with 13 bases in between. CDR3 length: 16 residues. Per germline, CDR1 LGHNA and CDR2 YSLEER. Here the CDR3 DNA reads TGCGCCAGCAGCCAAGCTCCGAGCGTTATCTCCTACGAGCAGTACTTC. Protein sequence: CASSQAPSVISYEQYF.

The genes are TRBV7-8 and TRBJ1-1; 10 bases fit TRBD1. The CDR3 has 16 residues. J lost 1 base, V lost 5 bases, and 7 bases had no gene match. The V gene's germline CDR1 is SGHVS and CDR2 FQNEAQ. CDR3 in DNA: TGTGCCAGCAGCCAAGGACAGGGGGGGAGGAACACTGAAGCTTTCTTT. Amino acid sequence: CASSQGQGGRNTEAFF.

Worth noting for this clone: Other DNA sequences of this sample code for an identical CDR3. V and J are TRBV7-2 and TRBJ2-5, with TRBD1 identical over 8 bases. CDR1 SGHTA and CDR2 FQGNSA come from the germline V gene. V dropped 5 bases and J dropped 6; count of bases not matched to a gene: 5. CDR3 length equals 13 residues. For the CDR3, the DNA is TGTGCCAGCAGCGACGGACAGGGAAAGACCCAGTACTTC. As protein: CASSDGQGKTQYF.

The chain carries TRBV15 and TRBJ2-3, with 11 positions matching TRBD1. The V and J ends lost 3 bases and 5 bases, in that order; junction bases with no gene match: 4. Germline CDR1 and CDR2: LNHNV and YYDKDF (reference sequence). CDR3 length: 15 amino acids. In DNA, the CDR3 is TGTGCCACCAGCAGTGGGACAGGGGGGCGAGATACGCAGTATTTT. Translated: CATSSGTGGRDTQYF.

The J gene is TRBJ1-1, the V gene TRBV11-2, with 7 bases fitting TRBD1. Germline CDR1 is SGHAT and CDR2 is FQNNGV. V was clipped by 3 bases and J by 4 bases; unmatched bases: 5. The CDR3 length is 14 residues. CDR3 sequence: CASSFVEGATEAFF. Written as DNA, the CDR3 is TGTGCCAGCAGCTTCGTGGAGGGGGCCACTGAAGCTTTCTTT.